This T cell receptor (beta chain) was sequenced during a study of blood T cell repertoires in COVID-19. Study overall: COVID-19 samples collected from the United States, Italy and Spain covered acute and convalescent phases. The cDNA or gDNA used as material had been derived from T cells, B-cell-depleted T cells, or PBMCs.

Those enrolled in Seattle joined during active infection and were followed longitudinally afterward. The authors' processing: Estimation of nucleated cell counts relied on the amplification of reference gene primers. TCRdb's table, derived via immunoSEQ multiplex PCR, lists solely in-frame clones and lacks some. D and trimming come from the DNA, and the V and J calls and clone size come from that table. The data show around 310,000 clones, around nine tenths seen once. This TCR derives from a woman in her thirties with COVID-19, enrolled during active disease. What was sequenced was peripheral blood.

The CDR3 reads CASSFMGQTTYEQYF. For the CDR3, the DNA is TGTGCCAGCAGCTTCATGGGCCAGACTACCTACGAGCAGTACTTC. The rearrangement links TRBV11-2 to TRBJ2-7; D might be TRBD2 (5 bases). The V gene's germline CDR1 is SGHAT and CDR2 FQNNGV. V dropped 3 bases and J dropped 2 bases, with 14 bases sitting between them. The CDR3 contains 15 residues.